This T cell receptor beta chain was sequenced for a study of Tregs in tolerant kidney transplant recipients. Notes on the study in general: Findings come from small patient numbers and require larger validation.

J gave up 4 bases and V 6 bases, and 3 bases lay outside the gene matches. Per germline, CDR1 LNHDA and CDR2 SQIVND (reference sequence). This CDR3 is built from 13 residues. Unstimulated Tregs (CD4+CD25+CD127-) and CD4+CD25- non-Tregs were sorted from PBMCs. Sequenced by immunoSEQ multiplex PCR; TCRdb stores in-frame clones only, minus some. This repertoire shows over 60,000 clones, roughly 98% found once; its top ten account for around 0.58%. As for this clone: Its antigen remains unidentified.

The source of this sequence is a human donor who received a combined kidney and bone marrow transplant. This chain uses TRBV19 with TRBJ1-2; 9 bases align to TRBD1. The sample in question was CD4+ T cells from blood, obtained before the transplant. DNA for the CDR3: TGTGCCAGTAGCCTGGACAGGGGCTATGGCTACACCTTC. Translated: CASSLDRGYGYTF. Based on the CDR3 plus reference TRBV19 and TRBJ1-2, the full variable domain is DGGITQSPKYLFRKEGQNVTLSCEQNLNHDAMYWYRQDPGQGLRLIYYSQIVNDFQKGDIAEGYSVSREKKESFPLTVTSAQKNPTAFYLCASSLDRGYGYTFGSGTRLTVV.